These 18 T cell receptor beta chains were sequenced from one sample in a study of T cells in tumors and immune-related adverse events. The assay was immunoSEQ multiplex PCR, and TCRdb's table has in-frame clones only and misses some. The sample holds roughly 10,000 clones, approximately 90% seen once. Specimen: lymph node tissue, collected from a patient treated with anti-PD-1 therapy. The receptors here all came from a female donor with metastatic renal cell carcinoma.

The gene calls are TRBV5-1 and TRBJ1-6; 9 bases map to TRBD1. V shed 3 bases and J 8 bases; nucleotides not matched to a gene: 6. Germline lookup yields CDR1 SGHRS and CDR2 YFSETQ. The CDR3 length is 15 residues. DNA of the CDR3: TGCGCCAGCAGCTGGGACAGGGCGGGGGATTCACCCCTCCACTTT. Translation: CASSWDRAGDSPLHF.

The chain joins TRBV9 to TRBJ1-2; 10 nucleotides match TRBD1. The germline CDR1 and CDR2 sequences are SGDLS and YYNGEE. The CDR3 covers 15 residues. J lost 4 bases, V lost 3 bases, and 6 bases had no gene match. CDR3 region: CASSDRDRGFYGYTF. CDR3 sequence (DNA): TGTGCCAGCAGCGACCGGGACAGGGGCTTCTATGGCTACACCTTC.

The rearrangement uses TRBV11-3 and TRBJ2-5; 10 nucleotides agree with TRBD2. Germline V lookup: CDR1 SGHNT, CDR2 YENEEA. The CDR3 runs 17 residues. With V trimmed by 5 bases and J by 5 bases, 14 bases remained unmatched. This chain's CDR3 is CASSPRGAGGPKETQYF. CDR3 sequence (DNA): TGTGCCAGCAGCCCCAGAGGAGCGGGAGGGCCCAAGGAGACCCAGTACTTC.

The chain employs TRBV5-1 and TRBJ2-3; a possible D gene is TRBD1 (6 bases). The CDR3 covers 17 residues. V lost 0 bases, J lost 4 bases, and 18 bases lay in between. The germline V gene encodes CDR1 SGHRS and CDR2 YFSETQ. CDR3 nucleotide sequence: TGCGCCAGCAGCTTGGTTCGTGGACAGAGTGTTCCAGATACGCAGTATTTT. Protein sequence: CASSLVRGQSVPDTQYF.

V is TRBV7-9 and J is TRBJ1-2; perhaps TRBD1 as D (5 bases). The CDR3 spans 14 residues. The germline V and J ends were trimmed by 6 bases and 7 bases, with 18 bases remaining between them. Germline V gives CDR1 SEHNR, CDR2 FQNEAQ (reference sequence). CDR3 protein: CASSSGALGGGYTF. The CDR3 DNA sequence: TGTGCCAGCAGTTCCGGGGCCCTCGGCGGTGGCTACACCTTC.

V and J are TRBV18 and TRBJ2-5, with D possibly being TRBD2 (5 bases). This CDR3 comprises 14 residues. V was trimmed by 6 bases and J by 0 bases, leaving 11 bases between them. CDR1 and CDR2 from the germline V gene are KGHSH and LQKENI. Here the CDR3 reads CASSPTGDQETQYF. The CDR3 DNA reads TGTGCCAGCTCGCCTACCGGGGACCAAGAGACCCAGTACTTC.

This clone was seen once. This chain uses TRBV6-5 with TRBJ1-1; 7 bases align to TRBD1. The trim removed 6 bases at V and 3 bases at J, leaving 1 base unmatched. The length of the CDR3 is 12 residues. Looked up from germline, CDR1 is MNHEY and CDR2 is SVGAGI. CDR3 sequence: CASRTGDTEAFF. In DNA, the CDR3 is TGTGCCAGCAGAACAGGGGACACTGAAGCTTTCTTT.

The chain links TRBV5-1 to TRBJ2-2, with 7 positions matching TRBD2. Germline values: CDR1 SGHRS, CDR2 YFSETQ. J was trimmed by 2 bases and V by 0 bases; bases with no gene match: 4. There are 16 residues in the CDR3. CDR3 amino acids: CASSLERLANTGELFF. The CDR3, as DNA: TGCGCCAGCAGCTTGGAGCGACTAGCCAACACCGGGGAGCTGTTTTTT.

This clone was found a few times. The gene calls are TRBV27 and TRBJ2-7, with D possibly matching TRBD2 (6 bases). This CDR3 is built from 13 residues. CDR1 and CDR2 from the germline V gene are MNHEY and SMNVEV (reference sequence). Trimming cost V 2 bases and J 1 base, with 6 bases left between them. In DNA form, the CDR3 reads TGTGCCAGCAGTTTAGGGAGGTCCTACGAGCAGTACTTC. Translated: CASSLGRSYEQYF.

This chain links TRBV28 with TRBJ1-5; TRBD1 might be the D (6 bases). V lost 7 bases and J 2 bases, leaving 12 bases between the germline ends. Germline CDR1 reads MDHEN; CDR2 reads SYDVKM. This CDR3 comprises 14 residues. CDR3 amino acids: CASIGGVGNQPQHF. Written as DNA, the CDR3 is TGTGCCAGCATAGGGGGTGTTGGCAATCAGCCCCAGCATTTT.

The chain combines TRBV19 with TRBJ2-2; D perhaps matches TRBD2 (7 bases). The CDR3 is 16 amino acids. V was clipped by 3 bases and J by 4 bases, with 15 bases between them. CDR1 is LNHDA, CDR2 SQIVND, per germline (reference sequence). CDR3 bases: TGTGCCAGTAGTATTTTTGGGGGGGCGGGCACCGGGGAGCTGTTTTTT. Translation: CASSIFGGAGTGELFF.

The gene calls are TRBV4-1 and TRBJ2-5; 9 bases are a match to TRBD2. Germline lookup yields CDR1 MGHRA and CDR2 YSYEKL. V gave up 0 bases and J gave up 5 bases; unmatched junction bases: 10. This CDR3 region has 17 residues. The DNA of the CDR3 is TGCGCCAGCAGCCAAGATAGGCGCGGGGGGGCGTGGGAGACCCAGTACTTC. Encoded protein: CASSQDRRGGAWETQYF.

The chain uses TRBV6-5 and TRBJ1-2; 7 bases map to TRBD1. Germline trimming cut 0 bases from V and 7 bases from J; bases unmatched to any gene: 11. Looked up from germline, CDR1 is MNHEY and CDR2 is SVGAGI. The CDR3 has 16 residues. CDR3 bases: TGTGCCAGCAGTTACTCTTATAAGGGGGCCTTGGGTGGCTACACCTTC. This translates into CASSYSYKGALGGYTF.

The chain couples TRBV4-1 to TRBJ2-7; 8 nucleotides match TRBD1. CDR1 and CDR2 from the germline V gene are MGHRA and YSYEKL. There are 14 residues in the CDR3. V shed 3 bases and J 3 bases; nucleotides not matched to a gene: 4. CDR3 amino acids: CASSQGTGYYEQYF. The DNA for the CDR3 is TGCGCCAGCAGCCAGGGGACAGGCTACTACGAGCAGTACTTC.

V and J are TRBV4-2 and TRBJ2-1; 8 nucleotides line up with TRBD2. Germline CDR1 reads LGHNA; CDR2 reads YNFKEQ. V shed 6 bases, J shed 4 bases, and the junction held 2 bases outside the gene matches. The CDR3 runs to 13 residues. The CDR3 nucleotides read TGTGCCAGCAGGACTAGCGATTACAATGAGCAGTTCTTC. Protein: CASRTSDYNEQFF.

This clone was counted a few times. The genes are TRBV25-1 and TRBJ1-1; possible D gene TRBD1, 5 bases. The CDR3 runs to 14 residues. Trimming took off 0 bases at V and 2 bases at J, with 7 bases between the two ends. CDR1 and CDR2 (germline): MGHDK, SYGVNS. CDR3 protein: CASSEYRGNTEAFF. CDR3 coding DNA: TGTGCCAGCAGTGAATATAGGGGAAACACTGAAGCTTTCTTT.

This chain joins TRBV14 and TRBJ2-1; 8 bases agree with TRBD2. Germline V lookup: CDR1 SGHDN, CDR2 FVKESK. This CDR3 is 17 amino acids long. V was pared by 0 bases and J by 8 bases, with 12 bases of the junction left unmatched. In DNA, the CDR3 is TGTGCCAGCAGCCAAGATGGCGGGGGGTCCGTGTCGGATGAGCAGTTCTTC. Amino acid sequence: CASSQDGGGSVSDEQFF.

The chain is built from TRBV10-1 and TRBJ2-3; D may be TRBD2 (7 bases). Trimming left V 3 bases short and J 4 bases short, with 14 bases between. The CDR3 totals 15 residues. Germline assignment: CDR1 WNHNN and CDR2 SYGVQD (reference sequence). CDR3 nucleotide sequence: TGCGCCAGCAGTGATGAGGGGGGGCTAGCAGATACGCAGTATTTT. Amino acid sequence: CASSDEGGLADTQYF.